This TCR beta chain is drawn from a study of identical twins. The J segment lost 8 bases and the V segment lost 4 bases, leaving 10 bases of the junction unmatched. Germline V lookup: CDR1 PRHDT, CDR2 FYEKMQ (reference sequence). The CDR3 covers 16 residues. TCRdb re-called the 5' RACE reads with MiXCR, one entry per CDR3 protein. This sample has about 220,000 distinct CDR3 sequences, with approximately 8% found just once. This clonotype was seen a handful of times. This sample was shared with a second study, whose subject was yellow fever vaccine responses in identical twins.

The sample consisted of CD8+ T cells sorted from blood. This clonotype was sampled from a woman aged 18-29 years in good health. This chain joins TRBV13 and TRBJ2-1; 11 bases align to TRBD2. The CDR3 reads CASSSTLAGGRDEQFF. The DNA for the CDR3 is TGTGCCAGCAGCTCAACCTTAGCGGGGGGGCGGGATGAGCAGTTCTTC.